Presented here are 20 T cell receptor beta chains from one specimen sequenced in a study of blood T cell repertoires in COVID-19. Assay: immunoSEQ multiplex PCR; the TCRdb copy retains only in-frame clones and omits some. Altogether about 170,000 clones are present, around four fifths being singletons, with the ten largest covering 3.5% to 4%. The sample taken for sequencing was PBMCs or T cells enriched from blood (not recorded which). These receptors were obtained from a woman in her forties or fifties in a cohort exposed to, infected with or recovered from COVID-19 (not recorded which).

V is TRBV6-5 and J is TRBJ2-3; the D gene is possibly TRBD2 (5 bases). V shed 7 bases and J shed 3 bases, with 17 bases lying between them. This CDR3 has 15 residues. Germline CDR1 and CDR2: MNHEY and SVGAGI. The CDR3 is CASNTRVSMTDTQYF. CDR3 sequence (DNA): TGTGCCAGCAATACGCGGGTCTCAATGACAGATACGCAGTATTTT.

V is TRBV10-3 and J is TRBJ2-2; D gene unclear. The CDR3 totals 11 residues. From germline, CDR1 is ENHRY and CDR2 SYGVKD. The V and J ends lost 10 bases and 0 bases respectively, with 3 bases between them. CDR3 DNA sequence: TGTGCCACCACGAACACCGGGGAGCTGTTTTTT. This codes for CATTNTGELFF.

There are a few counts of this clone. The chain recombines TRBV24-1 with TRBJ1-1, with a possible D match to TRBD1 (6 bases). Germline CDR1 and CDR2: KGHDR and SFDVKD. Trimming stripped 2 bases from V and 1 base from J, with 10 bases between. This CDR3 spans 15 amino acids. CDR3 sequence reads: CATSDSRQENTEAFF. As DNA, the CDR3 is TGTGCCACCAGTGATTCCCGACAGGAGAACACTGAAGCTTTCTTT.

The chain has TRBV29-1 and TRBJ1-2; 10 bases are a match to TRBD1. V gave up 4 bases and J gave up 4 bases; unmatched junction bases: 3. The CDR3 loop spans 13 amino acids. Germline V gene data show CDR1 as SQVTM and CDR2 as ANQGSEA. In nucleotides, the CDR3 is TGCAGCGTTGCGGGACAGGGGCTCTATGGCTACACCTTC. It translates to CSVAGQGLYGYTF.

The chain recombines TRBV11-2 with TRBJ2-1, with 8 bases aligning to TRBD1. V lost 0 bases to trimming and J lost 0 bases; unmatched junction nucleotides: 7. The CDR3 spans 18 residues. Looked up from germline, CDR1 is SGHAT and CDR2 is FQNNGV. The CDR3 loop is CASSLDWQGASSYNEQFF. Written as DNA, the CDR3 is TGTGCCAGCAGCTTAGATTGGCAGGGGGCGAGCTCCTACAATGAGCAGTTCTTC.

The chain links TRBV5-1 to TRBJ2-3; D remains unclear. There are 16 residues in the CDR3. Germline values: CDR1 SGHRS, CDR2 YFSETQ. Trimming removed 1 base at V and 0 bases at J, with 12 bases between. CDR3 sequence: CASSLFAVTSTDTQYF. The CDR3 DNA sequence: TGCGCCAGCAGCTTGTTTGCGGTCACTAGCACAGATACGCAGTATTTT.

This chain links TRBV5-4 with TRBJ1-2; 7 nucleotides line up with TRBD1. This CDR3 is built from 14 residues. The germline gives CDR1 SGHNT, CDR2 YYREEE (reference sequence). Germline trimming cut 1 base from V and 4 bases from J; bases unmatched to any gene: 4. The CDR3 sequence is CASSLTTGSYGYTF. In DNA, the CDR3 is TGTGCCAGCAGCTTGACGACAGGGAGCTATGGCTACACCTTC.

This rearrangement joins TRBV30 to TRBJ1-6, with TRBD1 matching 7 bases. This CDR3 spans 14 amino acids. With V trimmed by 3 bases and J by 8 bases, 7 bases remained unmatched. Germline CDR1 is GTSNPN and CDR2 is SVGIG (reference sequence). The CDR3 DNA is TGTGCCTGGAGCCCGGGACAGCCTGATTCACCCCTCCACTTT. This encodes CAWSPGQPDSPLHF.

CDR3 coding DNA: TGCAGCGTTGCCACCGGGACAGGGTCCAACGAGCAGTACTTC. Protein sequence: CSVATGTGSNEQYF. The chain has TRBV29-1 and TRBJ2-7, with 9 bases lining up with TRBD1. Trimming took 4 bases from V and 5 from J; bases not matched to a gene: 9. The CDR3 sequence is 14 residues long. Germline assignment: CDR1 SQVTM and CDR2 ANQGSEA.

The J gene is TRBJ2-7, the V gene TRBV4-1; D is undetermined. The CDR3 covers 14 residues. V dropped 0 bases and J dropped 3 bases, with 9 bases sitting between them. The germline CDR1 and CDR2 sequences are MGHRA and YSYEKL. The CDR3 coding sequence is TGCGCCAGCAGCCAAGAAAACCGGTACTACGAGCAGTACTTC. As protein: CASSQENRYYEQYF.

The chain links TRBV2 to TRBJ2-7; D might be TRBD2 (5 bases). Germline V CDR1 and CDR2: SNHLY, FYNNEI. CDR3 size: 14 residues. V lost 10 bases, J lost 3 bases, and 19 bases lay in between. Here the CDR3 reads CATARTFNNYEQYF. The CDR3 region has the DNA TGTGCCACCGCGAGGACTTTCAACAACTACGAGCAGTACTTC.

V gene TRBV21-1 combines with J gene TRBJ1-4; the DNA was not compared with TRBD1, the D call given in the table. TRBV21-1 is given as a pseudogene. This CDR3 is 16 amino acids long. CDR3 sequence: CASSKGQGETNEKLFF. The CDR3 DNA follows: TGTGCCAGCAGCAAGGGACAGGGGGAGACTAATGAAAAACTGTTTTTT.

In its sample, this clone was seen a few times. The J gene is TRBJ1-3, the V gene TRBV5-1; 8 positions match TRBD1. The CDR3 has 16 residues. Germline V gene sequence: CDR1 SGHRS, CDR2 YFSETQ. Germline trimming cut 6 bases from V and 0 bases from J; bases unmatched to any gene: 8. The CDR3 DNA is TGCGCCAGCACCATGGGGGACAGGTTCTCTGGAAACACCATATATTTT. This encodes CASTMGDRFSGNTIYF.

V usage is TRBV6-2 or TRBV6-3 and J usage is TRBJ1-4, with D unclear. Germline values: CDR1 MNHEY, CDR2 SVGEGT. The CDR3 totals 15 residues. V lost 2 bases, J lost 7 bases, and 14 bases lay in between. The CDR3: CASSYGIPGGEKLFF. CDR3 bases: TGTGCCAGCAGTTACGGGATTCCTGGAGGTGAAAAACTGTTTTTT.

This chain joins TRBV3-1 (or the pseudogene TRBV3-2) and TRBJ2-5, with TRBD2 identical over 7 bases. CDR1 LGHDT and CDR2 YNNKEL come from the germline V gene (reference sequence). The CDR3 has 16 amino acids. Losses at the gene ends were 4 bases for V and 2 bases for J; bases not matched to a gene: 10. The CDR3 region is CASSLRSGVRQETQYF. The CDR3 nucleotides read TGTGCCAGCAGCCTCCGGAGCGGGGTCCGACAAGAGACCCAGTACTTC.

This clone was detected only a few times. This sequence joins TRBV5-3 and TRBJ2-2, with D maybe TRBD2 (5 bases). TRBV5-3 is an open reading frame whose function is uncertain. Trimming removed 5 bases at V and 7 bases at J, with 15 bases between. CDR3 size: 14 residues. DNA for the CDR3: TGTGCCAGAAGTTTGTCTGGACTTGGCGGGGAGCTGTTTTTT. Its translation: CARSLSGLGGELFF.

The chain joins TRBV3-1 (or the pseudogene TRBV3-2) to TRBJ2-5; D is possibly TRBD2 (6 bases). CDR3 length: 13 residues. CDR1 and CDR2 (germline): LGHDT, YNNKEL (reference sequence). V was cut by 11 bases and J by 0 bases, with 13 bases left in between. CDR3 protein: CASLRTNQETQYF. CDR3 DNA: TGTGCCTCTTTAAGGACTAACCAAGAGACCCAGTACTTC.

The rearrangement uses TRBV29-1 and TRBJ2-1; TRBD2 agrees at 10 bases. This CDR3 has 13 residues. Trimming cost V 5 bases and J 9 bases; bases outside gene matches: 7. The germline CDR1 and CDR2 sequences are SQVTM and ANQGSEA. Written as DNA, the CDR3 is TGCAGCGTTTTAGCGGGGGGAAGAGGTGAGCAGTTCTTC. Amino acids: CSVLAGGRGEQFF.

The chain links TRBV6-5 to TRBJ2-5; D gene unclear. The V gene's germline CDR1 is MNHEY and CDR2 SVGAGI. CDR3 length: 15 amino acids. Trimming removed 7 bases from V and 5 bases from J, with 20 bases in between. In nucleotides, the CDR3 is TGTGCCAGCACTCTGTTATCTCAAAACGGGGAGACCCAGTACTTC. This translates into CASTLLSQNGETQYF.

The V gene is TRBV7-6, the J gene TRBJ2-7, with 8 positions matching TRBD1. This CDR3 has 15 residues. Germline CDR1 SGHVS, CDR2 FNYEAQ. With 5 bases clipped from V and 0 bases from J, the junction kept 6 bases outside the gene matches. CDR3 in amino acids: CASSAGTGSSYEQYF. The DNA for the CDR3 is TGTGCCAGCAGCGCAGGGACAGGAAGCTCCTACGAGCAGTACTTC.